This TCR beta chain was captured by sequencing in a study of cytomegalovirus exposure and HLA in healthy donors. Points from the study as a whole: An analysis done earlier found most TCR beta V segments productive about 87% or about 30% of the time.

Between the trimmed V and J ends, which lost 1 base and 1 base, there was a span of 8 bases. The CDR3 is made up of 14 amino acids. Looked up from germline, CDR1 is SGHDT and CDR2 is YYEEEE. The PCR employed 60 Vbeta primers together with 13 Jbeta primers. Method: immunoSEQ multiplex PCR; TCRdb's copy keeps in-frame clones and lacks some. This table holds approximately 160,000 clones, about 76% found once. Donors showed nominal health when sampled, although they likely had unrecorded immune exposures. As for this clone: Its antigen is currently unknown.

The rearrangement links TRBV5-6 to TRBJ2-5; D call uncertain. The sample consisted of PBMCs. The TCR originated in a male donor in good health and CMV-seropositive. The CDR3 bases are TGTGCCAGCAGCTTGTTACAGCTCCAAGAGACCCAGTACTTC. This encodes CASSLLQLQETQYF. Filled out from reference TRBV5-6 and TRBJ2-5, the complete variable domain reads DAGVTQSPTHLIKTRGQQVTLRCSPKSGHDTVSWYQQALGQGPQFIFQYYEEEERQRGNFPDRFSGHQFPNYSSELNVNALLLGDSALYLCASSLLQLQETQYFGPGTRLLVL.